The 26 T cell receptor beta chains below all came from one sample that was sequenced in a study of control samples from healthy donors and cancer patients. The repertoire was sequenced with immunoSEQ multiplex PCR; TCRdb's copy has only in-frame clones and lacks some. The profile shows some 120,000 clones, around 87% of them singletons. The sequenced material came from blood. The receptors here all came from a man aged 55 to 69 in good health.

This clone was counted only a few times. V usage is TRBV19 and J usage is TRBJ1-6; 9 nucleotides agree with TRBD1. Germline CDR1 is LNHDA and CDR2 is SQIVND (reference sequence). V gave up 5 bases and J gave up 8 bases; unmatched junction bases: 10. This CDR3 contains 16 residues. The CDR3 DNA is TGTGCCAGTAGTGCACAGGGGGCGGCATCTCATTCACCCCTCCACTTT. Its translation is CASSAQGAASHSPLHF.

This chain uses TRBV2 with TRBJ2-3; possibly TRBD2 for D (5 bases). Germline assignment: CDR1 SNHLY and CDR2 FYNNEI. The V gene lost 6 bases and the J gene lost 2 bases, with 18 bases spanning the gap. The CDR3 spans 16 residues. As DNA, the CDR3 is TGTGCCAGCAGCGCCGCGACTATTAGATCCACAGATACGCAGTATTTT. This translates into CASSAATIRSTDTQYF.

This rearrangement joins TRBV7-8 to TRBJ1-1; D is perhaps TRBD1 (5 bases). The germline V gene has CDR1 SGHVS and CDR2 FQNEAQ. The CDR3 contains 14 residues. V lost 4 bases and J 1 base, leaving 10 bases between the germline ends. The CDR3 coding sequence is TGTGCCAGCAGCTATCTGGGGGGGAACACTGAAGCTTTCTTT. Translation: CASSYLGGNTEAFF.

This clone appeared once. This rearrangement joins TRBV4-3 to TRBJ1-4, with D perhaps matching TRBD1 (5 bases). In germline, CDR1 is LGHNA, CDR2 YSLEER. The V gene lost 0 bases and the J gene lost 6 bases, with 14 bases spanning the gap. The CDR3 runs to 16 residues. DNA for the CDR3: TGCGCCAGCAGCCAAGATCCGGGGCAGATGGATGAAAAACTGTTTTTT. Its translation is CASSQDPGQMDEKLFF.

This clone appeared a few times. This chain connects TRBV5-6 to TRBJ1-1, with D possibly matching TRBD1 (6 bases). The germline CDR1 and CDR2 sequences are SGHDT and YYEEEE. Trimming stripped 0 bases from V and 5 bases from J, with 14 bases between. The CDR3 length is 15 residues. The CDR3 region is CASSLAGRGATEAFF. The CDR3 DNA reads TGTGCCAGCAGCTTGGCCGGCAGGGGAGCGACTGAAGCTTTCTTT.

The rearrangement uses TRBV3-1 (or the pseudogene TRBV3-2) and TRBJ1-4; tentatively, D is TRBD1 (6 bases). Germline values: CDR1 LGHDT, CDR2 YNNKEL (reference sequence). Trimming stripped 3 bases from V and 4 bases from J, with 12 bases between. CDR3 length equals 15 residues. DNA of the CDR3: TGTGCCAGCAGCCATTCAGGGGCCTTTAATGAAAAACTGTTTTTT. This codes for CASSHSGAFNEKLFF.

This chain links TRBV2 with TRBJ2-3, with TRBD1 matching 8 bases. The junction had 21 bases not matched to a gene; V was cut back by 6 bases and J by 1 base. Germline V lookup: CDR1 SNHLY, CDR2 FYNNEI. There are 20 residues in the CDR3. The CDR3 region is CASSRTRTGILQVGTDTQYF. CDR3 bases: TGTGCCAGCAGCCGAACCCGGACAGGGATTCTCCAAGTAGGCACAGATACGCAGTATTTT.

This clone was detected once. The chain has TRBV7-9 and TRBJ1-1, with D perhaps matching TRBD1 (5 bases). The length of the CDR3 is 13 residues. From germline, CDR1 is SEHNR and CDR2 FQNEAQ (reference sequence). V lost 5 bases and J 5 bases, leaving 12 bases between the germline ends. The CDR3 is CASSQMTVTEAFF. The DNA for the CDR3 is TGTGCCAGCAGCCAGATGACAGTTACTGAAGCTTTCTTT. Drawing the rest from reference TRBV7-9 and TRBJ1-1, the complete variable domain is DTGVSQNPRHKITKRGQNVTFRCDPISEHNRLYWYRQTLGQGPEFLTYFQNEAQLEKSRLLSDRFSAERPKGSFSTLEIQRTEQGDSAMYLCASSQMTVTEAFFGQGTRLTVV.

The chain has TRBV5-5 and TRBJ2-1; the D gene is possibly TRBD2 (7 bases). V lost 5 bases, J lost 0 bases, and 15 bases lay in between. From germline, CDR1 is SGHKS and CDR2 YYEKEE (reference sequence). The CDR3 runs 16 residues. The CDR3: CASSRGDTHSYNEQFF. As DNA, the CDR3 is TGTGCCAGCAGTCGGGGGGACACCCACTCCTACAATGAGCAGTTCTTC.

The chain combines TRBV29-1 with TRBJ1-4; D uncertain. The V end was cut by 0 bases, the J end by 7 bases, with 15 bases between. There are 15 residues in the CDR3. CDR1 is SQVTM and CDR2 is ANQGSEA in the germline V gene. CDR3 protein: CSVEDREGGSEKLFF. The DNA for the CDR3 is TGCAGCGTTGAAGATCGAGAGGGAGGGAGTGAAAAACTGTTTTTT.

J is TRBJ1-4 and V is TRBV5-1; no definite D call. The germline V gene has CDR1 SGHRS and CDR2 YFSETQ. There are 13 residues in the CDR3. V lost 2 bases and J 4 bases, leaving 6 bases between the germline ends. The CDR3 sequence is CASSFGVNEKLFF. The CDR3 region has the DNA TGCGCCAGCAGCTTCGGAGTTAATGAAAAACTGTTTTTT.

The chain uses TRBV7-9 and TRBJ2-1, with TRBD1 identical over 10 bases. Germline-derived CDR1 and CDR2 are SEHNR and FQNEAQ (reference sequence). V lost 6 bases to trimming and J lost 2 bases; unmatched junction nucleotides: 10. This CDR3 is 17 amino acids long. CDR3 in DNA: TGTGCCAGCAGGATGGCCGGGACAGGGGTGACCTACAATGAGCAGTTCTTC. Translating gives CASRMAGTGVTYNEQFF.

J is TRBJ1-5 and V is TRBV11-2, with unresolved D. Per germline, CDR1 SGHAT and CDR2 FQNNGV. Trimming removed 0 bases from V and 6 bases from J, with 12 bases in between. The CDR3 runs 15 residues. In nucleotides, the CDR3 is TGTGCCAGCAGCTTAGACCCCGGACCCAGTCAGCCCCAGCATTTT. This encodes CASSLDPGPSQPQHF.

The V call is TRBV18, the J call TRBJ1-2; 7 nucleotides line up with TRBD1. In germline, CDR1 is KGHSH, CDR2 LQKENI. The CDR3 has 13 amino acids. Losses at the gene ends were 4 bases for V and 4 bases for J; bases not matched to a gene: 3. CDR3: CASSLSGGYGYTF. In DNA, the CDR3 is TGTGCCAGCTCACTGTCAGGGGGCTATGGCTACACCTTC.

V and J are TRBV5-1 and TRBJ2-2, with D hard to call. Trimming took 0 bases from V and 8 from J, leaving 11 bases between them. CDR3 size: 14 residues. Per the germline V gene, CDR1 is SGHRS and CDR2 is YFSETQ. The DNA of the CDR3 is TGCGCCAGCAGCTTGGGCCTTATCACAGGGGAGCTGTTTTTT. Protein: CASSLGLITGELFF.

A few counts support this clone. V usage is TRBV2 and J usage is TRBJ2-3; D not resolved. V was shortened by 5 bases and J by 2 bases, with 5 bases between the two germline ends. This CDR3 contains 12 residues. The germline CDR1 and CDR2 sequences are SNHLY and FYNNEI. CDR3 region: CASSPTTDTQYF. As DNA, the CDR3 is TGTGCCAGCAGTCCTACCACAGATACGCAGTATTTT.

The chain has TRBV15 and TRBJ1-2; D remains ambiguous. Trimming took 0 bases from V and 0 from J, leaving 11 bases between them. CDR1 is LNHNV and CDR2 is YYDKDF in the germline V gene (reference sequence). CDR3 length equals 16 residues. CDR3: CATSRDPAAANYGYTF. CDR3 DNA: TGTGCCACCAGCAGAGATCCCGCTGCAGCTAACTATGGCTACACCTTC.

The chain has TRBV5-4 and TRBJ1-2; D gene uncertain. The CDR3 runs 16 residues. V lost 4 bases, J lost 4 bases, and 20 bases lay in between. Germline V lookup: CDR1 SGHNT, CDR2 YYREEE (reference sequence). CDR3 sequence: CASSRSPSLSSYGYTF. CDR3 DNA: TGTGCCAGCAGCCGTTCCCCAAGTCTTAGTAGCTATGGCTACACCTTC.

The chain is built from TRBV6-5 and TRBJ2-1; D possibly uses TRBD1 or TRBD2 (6 bases each). The CDR3 extends over 15 amino acids. Looked up from germline, CDR1 is MNHEY and CDR2 is SVGAGI. The germline V and J ends were trimmed by 8 bases and 9 bases, with 23 bases remaining between them. CDR3 nucleotide sequence: TGTGCCAGCCGCGTAGTCGCGGGGCTAGGGGGTGAGCAGTTCTTC. It is translated as CASRVVAGLGGEQFF.

This rearrangement joins TRBV7-2 to TRBJ1-2, with unresolved D. The CDR3 is 12 amino acids. Germline V lookup: CDR1 SGHTA, CDR2 FQGNSA. With 3 bases removed from V and 8 bases from J, the gap between germline ends came to 10 bases. Here the CDR3 reads CASSLLREGYTF. CDR3 nucleotides: TGTGCCAGCAGCTTGCTAAGGGAAGGCTACACCTTC.

V usage is TRBV29-1 and J usage is TRBJ1-2; D uncertain. The germline gives CDR1 SQVTM, CDR2 ANQGSEA. The CDR3 is made up of 13 amino acids. The germline V and J ends were trimmed by 4 bases and 6 bases, with 15 bases remaining between them. CDR3 sequence reads: CSVVSVTRDGYTF. The CDR3 DNA reads as TGCAGCGTTGTCTCCGTGACTCGCGATGGCTACACCTTC.

The chain recombines TRBV28 with TRBJ1-1; tentatively, D is TRBD1 (5 bases). The germline gives CDR1 MDHEN, CDR2 SYDVKM. The CDR3 is 14 amino acids. With 7 bases removed from V and 4 bases from J, the gap between germline ends came to 16 bases. In DNA, the CDR3 is TGTGCCAGCACCCCCGGGGGGGACGGCACTGAAGCTTTCTTT. This sequence encodes CASTPGGDGTEAFF.

The chain couples TRBV28 to TRBJ2-7; D is perhaps TRBD1 (6 bases). V was trimmed by 4 bases and J by 4 bases, leaving 17 bases between them. The germline CDR1 and CDR2 sequences are MDHEN and SYDVKM. CDR3 length: 15 residues. The CDR3 nucleotides read TGTGCCAGCAGTTCGACAGGTCGAACGGTTTACGAGCAGTACTTC. This sequence encodes CASSSTGRTVYEQYF.

This chain uses TRBV25-1 with TRBJ1-2; the D is unclear. The CDR3 loop spans 14 amino acids. Trimming pared 6 bases from V and 5 bases from J, leaving 16 bases between. Germline V gives CDR1 MGHDK, CDR2 SYGVNS. CDR3 in amino acids: CASRPDVAGYGYTF. The CDR3 region has the DNA TGTGCCAGCAGGCCAGATGTAGCGGGATATGGCTACACCTTC.

This chain uses TRBV7-2 with TRBJ2-3; D remains unclear. Trimming removed 1 base from V and 0 bases from J, with 11 bases in between. CDR1 and CDR2 from the germline V gene are SGHTA and FQGNSA. The CDR3 contains 16 residues. The CDR3 nucleotides read TGTGCCAGCAGCTTAGAAGCGTCCTCTAGCACAGATACGCAGTATTTT. Its protein product is CASSLEASSSTDTQYF.

J is TRBJ1-1 and V is TRBV5-4; TRBD1 matches at 7 bases. Germline V lookup: CDR1 SGHNT, CDR2 YYREEE (reference sequence). CDR3 size: 14 residues. V shed 4 bases, J shed 7 bases, and the junction held 10 bases outside the gene matches. The DNA of the CDR3 is TGTGCCAGCAGCCTTCAGGGGGGGCACGGTGAAGCTTTCTTT. As protein: CASSLQGGHGEAFF.